The entry below gives a single TCR beta chain sequence along with its context. These data are taken from a study of T cell responses to AZD1222 COVID-19 vaccine. Looked up from germline, CDR1 is SGHDN and CDR2 is FVKESK. The CDR3 is made up of 17 amino acids. The V and J ends lost 3 bases and 1 base respectively, with 19 bases between them. TCRdb's copy holds only in-frame clones and misses some; the assay was immunoSEQ multiplex PCR. Among about 100,000 clones listed, around 87% were seen once. This specimen consisted of peripheral blood, obtained on day 0 of MenACWY control vaccination. The receptor was isolated from an adult in good health. The gene calls are TRBV14 and TRBJ2-7, with a possible D match to TRBD2 (6 bases). The CDR3 nucleotides read TGTGCCAGCAGCCAGCCCTCCCGGGGGTATAGGTCCTACGAGCAGTACTTC. It encodes CASSQPSRGYRSYEQYF.